These 7 T cell receptor beta chains share one sample of origin, sequenced in a study of blood T cell repertoires in COVID-19 (dated by TCRdb to the early 2020s). Library construction relied on the immunoSEQ multiplex PCR assay. TCRdb's version of the immuneACCESS table is confined to in-frame rearrangements and falls short of the full clone set. An unresolved V gene accounts for under half of the shortfall where checked; the remainder is of unknown origin. In all, the sample holds roughly 130,000 clones, and just under 85% of those were seen once. In total, the top ten clones hold 3% of the sample. Sequencing was performed on peripheral blood. These receptors all stem from a woman aged 80 or older with acute or convalescent COVID-19.

The V and J genes are TRBV9 and TRBJ2-2, with 7 bases aligning to TRBD2. The germline CDR1 and CDR2 sequences are SGDLS and YYNGEE. Unmatched junction bases numbered 7, after V lost 3 bases and J lost 8 bases. This CDR3 region has 14 residues. CDR3 nucleotides: TGTGCCAGCAGCGCAGGAGCGGGGAGAGGGGAGCTGTTTTTT. Its translation is CASSAGAGRGELFF. Supplemented by reference TRBV9 and TRBJ2-2, the full variable domain reads DSGVTQTPKHLITATGQRVTLRCSPRSGDLSVYWYQQSLDQGLQFLIQYYNGEERAKGNILERFSAQQFPDLHSELNLSSLELGDSALYFCASSAGAGRGELFFGEGSRLTVL.

The CDR3 loop is CASTERGQGALEQYF. The CDR3 bases are TGTGCCAGCACGGAACGGGGACAGGGGGCCCTAGAGCAGTACTTC. The J gene is TRBJ2-7, the V gene TRBV3-1 (or the pseudogene TRBV3-2); TRBD1 agrees at 12 bases. Looked up from germline, CDR1 is LGHDT and CDR2 is YNNKEL (reference sequence). The V segment lost 7 bases and the J segment 7 bases; nucleotides outside the gene matches: 11. The CDR3 is 15 amino acids.

The J gene is TRBJ1-5, the V gene TRBV5-6, with 7 bases fitting TRBD1. The V and J ends lost 4 bases and 4 bases, in that order; junction bases with no gene match: 11. The CDR3 length is 16 residues. Germline CDR1 and CDR2: SGHDT and YYEEEE. The CDR3 DNA sequence: TGTGCCAGCAGCCCGGGGACAGATTTATTGAATCAGCCCCAGCATTTT. This gives the protein CASSPGTDLLNQPQHF.

The chain joins TRBV24-1 to TRBJ1-2; D remains unclear. Germline CDR1 KGHDR, CDR2 SFDVKD. V lost 3 bases and J 7 bases, leaving 11 bases between the germline ends. The CDR3 length is 13 residues. The CDR3: CATSDPATSGYTF. The CDR3 coding sequence is TGTGCCACCAGTGATCCAGCGACGAGTGGCTACACCTTC.

This clone was found many times. The V gene is TRBV3-1 (or the pseudogene TRBV3-2), the J gene TRBJ1-5; 10 bases match TRBD1. Germline loops: CDR1 LGHDT, CDR2 YNNKEL (reference sequence). V shed 4 bases and J 4 bases; nucleotides not matched to a gene: 4. The CDR3 consists of 15 residues. The CDR3 here is CASSLRQGANQPQHF. In DNA, the CDR3 is TGTGCCAGCAGCCTTCGACAGGGGGCAAATCAGCCCCAGCATTTT.

This clone was detected once. V gene TRBV9 combines with J gene TRBJ1-1; 7 nucleotides agree with TRBD1. Germline CDR1 SGDLS, CDR2 YYNGEE. Unmatched junction bases numbered 6, after V lost 0 bases and J lost 4 bases. CDR3 length: 15 residues. The CDR3 loop is CASSVDGAGGTEAFF. CDR3 bases: TGTGCCAGCAGCGTAGACGGCGCAGGGGGCACTGAAGCTTTCTTT.

The chain has TRBV9 and TRBJ1-1; D is ambiguous. V lost 2 bases and J lost 1, with 15 bases in between. The CDR3 has 16 amino acids. Germline V lookup: CDR1 SGDLS, CDR2 YYNGEE. CDR3 residues: CASSVNPSGGNTEAFF. DNA for the CDR3: TGTGCCAGCAGCGTTAACCCATCAGGAGGGAACACTGAAGCTTTCTTT.